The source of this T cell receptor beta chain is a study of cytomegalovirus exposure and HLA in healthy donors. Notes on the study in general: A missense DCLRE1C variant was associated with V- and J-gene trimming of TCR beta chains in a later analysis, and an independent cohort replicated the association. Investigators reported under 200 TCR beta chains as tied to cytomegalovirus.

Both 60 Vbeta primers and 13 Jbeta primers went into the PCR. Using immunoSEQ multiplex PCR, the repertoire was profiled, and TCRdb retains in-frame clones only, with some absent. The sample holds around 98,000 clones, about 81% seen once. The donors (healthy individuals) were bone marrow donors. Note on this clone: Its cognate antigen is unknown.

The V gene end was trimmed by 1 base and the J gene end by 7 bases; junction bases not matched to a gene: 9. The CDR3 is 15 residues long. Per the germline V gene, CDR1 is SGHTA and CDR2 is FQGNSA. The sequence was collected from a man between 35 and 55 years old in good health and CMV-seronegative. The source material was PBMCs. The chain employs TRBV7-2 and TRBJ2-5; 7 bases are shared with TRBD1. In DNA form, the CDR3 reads TGTGCCAGCAGCTTAGATCTTTCGACAGGGAGGACCCAGTACTTC. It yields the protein CASSLDLSTGRTQYF.